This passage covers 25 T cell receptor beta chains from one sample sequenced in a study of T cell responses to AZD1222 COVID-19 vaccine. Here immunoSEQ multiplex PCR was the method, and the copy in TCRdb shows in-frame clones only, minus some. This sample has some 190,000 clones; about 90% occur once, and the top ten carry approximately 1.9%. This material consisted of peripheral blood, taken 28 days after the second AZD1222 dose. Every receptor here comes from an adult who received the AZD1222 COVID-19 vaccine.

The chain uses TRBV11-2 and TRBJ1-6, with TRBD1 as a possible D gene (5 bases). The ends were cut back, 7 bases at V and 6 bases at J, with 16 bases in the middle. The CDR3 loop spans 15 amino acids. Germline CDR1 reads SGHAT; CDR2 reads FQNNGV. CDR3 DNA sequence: TGTGCCAGCATTCCGACCCCAGGGAGTAATTCACCCCTCCACTTT. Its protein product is CASIPTPGSNSPLHF.

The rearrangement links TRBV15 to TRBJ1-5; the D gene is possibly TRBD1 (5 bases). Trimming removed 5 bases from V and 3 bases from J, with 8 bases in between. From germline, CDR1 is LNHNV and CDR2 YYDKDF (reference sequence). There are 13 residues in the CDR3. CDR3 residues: CATSRDFNQPQHF. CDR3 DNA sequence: TGTGCCACCAGCCGGGACTTCAATCAGCCCCAGCATTTT. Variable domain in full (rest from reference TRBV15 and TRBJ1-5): DAMVIQNPRYQVTQFGKPVTLSCSQTLNHNVMYWYQQKSSQAPKLLFHYYDKDFNNEADTPDNFQSRRPNTSFCFLDIRSPGLGDTAMYLCATSRDFNQPQHFGDGTRLSIL.

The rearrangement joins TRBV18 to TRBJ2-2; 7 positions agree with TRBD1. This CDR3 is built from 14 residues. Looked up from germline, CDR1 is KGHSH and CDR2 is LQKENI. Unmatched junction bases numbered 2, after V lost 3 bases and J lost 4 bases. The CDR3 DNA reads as TGTGCCAGCTCACCCCGACAGGGCACCGGGGAGCTGTTTTTT. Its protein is CASSPRQGTGELFF.

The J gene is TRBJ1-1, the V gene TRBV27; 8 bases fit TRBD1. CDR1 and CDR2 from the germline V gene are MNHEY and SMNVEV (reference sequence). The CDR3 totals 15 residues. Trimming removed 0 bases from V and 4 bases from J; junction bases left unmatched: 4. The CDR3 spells CASSLSPGGSTEAFF. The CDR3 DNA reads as TGTGCCAGCAGTTTATCCCCAGGGGGCTCCACTGAAGCTTTCTTT.

CDR3 region: CASSVDNPTSGAHEQYF. CDR3 nucleotide sequence: TGTGCCAGCAGCGTAGACAATCCGACTAGCGGGGCCCACGAGCAGTACTTC. The chain employs TRBV9 and TRBJ2-7; 11 nucleotides line up with TRBD2. CDR1 and CDR2 (germline): SGDLS, YYNGEE. After removal of 0 bases from V and 5 bases from J, the junction contained 10 bases not matched to a gene. There are 17 residues in the CDR3.

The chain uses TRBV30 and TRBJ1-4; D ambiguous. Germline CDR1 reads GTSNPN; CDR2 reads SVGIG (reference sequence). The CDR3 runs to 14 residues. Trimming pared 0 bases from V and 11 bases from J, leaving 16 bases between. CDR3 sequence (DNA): TGTGCCTGGAGTGTAGCTTTATCCCCGAGTAAACTGTTTTTT. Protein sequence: CAWSVALSPSKLFF.

The CDR3 region is CASSVRGPNNSPLHF. The DNA for the CDR3 is TGTGCCAGCAGCGTACGGGGGCCCAATAATTCACCCCTCCACTTT. This chain joins TRBV9 and TRBJ1-6; weak D call: TRBD1 (6 bases). V was clipped by 1 base and J by 5 bases, with 10 bases between them. The CDR3 contains 15 residues. Germline V lookup: CDR1 SGDLS, CDR2 YYNGEE.

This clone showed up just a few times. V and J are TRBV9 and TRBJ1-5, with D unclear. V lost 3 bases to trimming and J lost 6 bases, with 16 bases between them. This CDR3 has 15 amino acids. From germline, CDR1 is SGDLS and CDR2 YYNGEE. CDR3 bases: TGTGCCAGCAGCGAGTCGTTGGCTATCCCTCAGCCCCAGCATTTT. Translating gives CASSESLAIPQPQHF.

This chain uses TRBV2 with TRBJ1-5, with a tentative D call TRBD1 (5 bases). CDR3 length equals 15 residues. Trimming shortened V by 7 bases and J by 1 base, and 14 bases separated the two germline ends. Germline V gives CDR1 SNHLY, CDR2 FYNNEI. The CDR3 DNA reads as TGTGCCAGCACGCCCGAAGGGGCAAGCAATCAGCCCCAGCATTTT. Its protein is CASTPEGASNQPQHF.

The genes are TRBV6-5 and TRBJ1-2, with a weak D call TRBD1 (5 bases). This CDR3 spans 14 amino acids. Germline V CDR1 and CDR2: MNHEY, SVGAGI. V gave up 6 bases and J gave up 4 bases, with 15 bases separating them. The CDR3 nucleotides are TGTGCCAGCAGATACCAGACAGCGAGCTATGGCTACACCTTC. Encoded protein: CASRYQTASYGYTF.

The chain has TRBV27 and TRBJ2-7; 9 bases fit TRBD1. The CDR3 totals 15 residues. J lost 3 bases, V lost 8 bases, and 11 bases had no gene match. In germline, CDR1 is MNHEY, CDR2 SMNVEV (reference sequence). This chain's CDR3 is CASRRTGTGNYEQYF. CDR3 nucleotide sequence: TGTGCCAGCCGAAGAACCGGGACAGGGAACTACGAGCAGTACTTC.

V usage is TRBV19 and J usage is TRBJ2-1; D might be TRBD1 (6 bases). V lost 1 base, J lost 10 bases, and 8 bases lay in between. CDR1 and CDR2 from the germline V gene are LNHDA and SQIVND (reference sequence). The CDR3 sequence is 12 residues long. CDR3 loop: CASSIVGTEQFF. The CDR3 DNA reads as TGTGCCAGTAGTATAGTTGGGACAGAGCAGTTCTTC.

The CDR3 region has the DNA TGTGCCAGCAGCCCTCGACAGGACGATTACGAGCAGTACTTC. Translated: CASSPRQDDYEQYF. The genes are TRBV4-2 and TRBJ2-7; D might be TRBD1 (6 bases). This CDR3 is 14 amino acids long. CDR1 and CDR2 from the germline V gene are LGHNA and YNFKEQ. V lost 4 bases to trimming and J lost 4 bases, with 14 bases between them.

The CDR3 loop reads CARSLIEPGTGTYEQYF. In nucleotides, the CDR3 is TGTGCCAGAAGCCTTATTGAACCCGGGACAGGGACCTACGAGCAGTACTTC. The chain combines TRBV7-5 with TRBJ2-7; the table's D call, TRBD1, has no DNA check behind it. TRBV7-5 is flagged as a pseudogene. This CDR3 has 17 amino acids.

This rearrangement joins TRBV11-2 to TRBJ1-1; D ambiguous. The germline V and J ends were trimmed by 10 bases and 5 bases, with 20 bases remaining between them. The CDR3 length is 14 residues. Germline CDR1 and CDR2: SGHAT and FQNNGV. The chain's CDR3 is CATSLSWGGTEAFF. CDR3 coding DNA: TGTGCCACCTCCTTGAGTTGGGGAGGGACTGAAGCTTTCTTT.

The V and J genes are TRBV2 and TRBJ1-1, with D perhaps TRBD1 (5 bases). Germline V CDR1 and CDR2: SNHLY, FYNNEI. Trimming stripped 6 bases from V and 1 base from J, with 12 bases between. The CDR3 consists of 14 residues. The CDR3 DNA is TGTGCCAGCAGCCAAAGACAGCAGAACACTGAAGCTTTCTTT. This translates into CASSQRQQNTEAFF.

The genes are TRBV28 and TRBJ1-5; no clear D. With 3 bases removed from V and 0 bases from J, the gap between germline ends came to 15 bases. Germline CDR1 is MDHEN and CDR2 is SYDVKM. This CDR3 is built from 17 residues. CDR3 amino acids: CASSFLLTRNSNQPQHF. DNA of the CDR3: TGTGCCAGCAGTTTTCTCTTGACTCGAAATAGCAATCAGCCCCAGCATTTT.

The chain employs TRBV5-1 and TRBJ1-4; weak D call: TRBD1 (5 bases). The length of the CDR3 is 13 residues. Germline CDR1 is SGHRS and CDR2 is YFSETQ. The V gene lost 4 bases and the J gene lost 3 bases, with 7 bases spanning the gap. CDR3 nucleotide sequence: TGCGCCAGCAGCCGGGGGGCTAATGAAAAACTGTTTTTT. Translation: CASSRGANEKLFF.

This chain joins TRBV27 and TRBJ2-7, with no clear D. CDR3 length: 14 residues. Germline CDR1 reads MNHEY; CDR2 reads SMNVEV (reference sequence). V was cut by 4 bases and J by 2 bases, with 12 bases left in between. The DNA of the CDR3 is TGTGCCAGCAGTTATACAGTTCCCCCCTACGAGCAGTACTTC. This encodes CASSYTVPPYEQYF.

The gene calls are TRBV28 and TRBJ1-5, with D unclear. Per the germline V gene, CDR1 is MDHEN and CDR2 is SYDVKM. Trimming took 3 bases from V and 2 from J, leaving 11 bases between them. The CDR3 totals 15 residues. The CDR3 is CASSFSGVGNQPQHF. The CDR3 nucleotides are TGTGCCAGCAGTTTCTCGGGAGTTGGCAATCAGCCCCAGCATTTT.

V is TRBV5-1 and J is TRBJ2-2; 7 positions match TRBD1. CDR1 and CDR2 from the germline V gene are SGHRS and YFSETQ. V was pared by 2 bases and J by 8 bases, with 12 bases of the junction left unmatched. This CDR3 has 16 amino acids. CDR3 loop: CASSFGQALAGGELFF. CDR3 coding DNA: TGCGCCAGCAGCTTCGGACAGGCTTTGGCGGGTGGGGAGCTGTTTTTT.

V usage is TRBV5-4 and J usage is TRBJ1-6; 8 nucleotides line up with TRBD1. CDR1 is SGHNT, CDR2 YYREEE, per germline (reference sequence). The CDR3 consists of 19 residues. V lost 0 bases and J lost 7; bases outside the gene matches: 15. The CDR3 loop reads CASSLDFPTGVGVNSPLHF. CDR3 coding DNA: TGTGCCAGCAGCTTGGATTTCCCGACAGGGGTAGGAGTAAATTCACCCCTCCACTTT.

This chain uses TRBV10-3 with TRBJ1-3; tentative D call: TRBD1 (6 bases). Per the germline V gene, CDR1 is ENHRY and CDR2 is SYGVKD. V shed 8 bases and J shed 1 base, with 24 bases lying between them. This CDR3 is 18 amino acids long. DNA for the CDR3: TGTGCCATCGCTCGGGGGGCGGGCGAGAGGAGGTCTGGAAACACCATATATTTT. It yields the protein CAIARGAGERRSGNTIYF.

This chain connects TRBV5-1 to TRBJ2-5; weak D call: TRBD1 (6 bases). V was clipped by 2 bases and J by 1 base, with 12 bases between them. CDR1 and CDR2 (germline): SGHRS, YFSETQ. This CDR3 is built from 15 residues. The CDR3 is CASSLLDRSQETQYF. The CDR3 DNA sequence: TGCGCCAGCAGCTTACTGGACAGATCCCAAGAGACCCAGTACTTC.

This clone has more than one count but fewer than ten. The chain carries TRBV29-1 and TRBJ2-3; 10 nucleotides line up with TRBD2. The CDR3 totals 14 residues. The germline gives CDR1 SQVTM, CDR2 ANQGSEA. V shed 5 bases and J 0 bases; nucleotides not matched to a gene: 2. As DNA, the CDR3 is TGCAGCGTTAGGACTAGCGGAAGCACAGATACGCAGTATTTT. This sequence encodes CSVRTSGSTDTQYF.